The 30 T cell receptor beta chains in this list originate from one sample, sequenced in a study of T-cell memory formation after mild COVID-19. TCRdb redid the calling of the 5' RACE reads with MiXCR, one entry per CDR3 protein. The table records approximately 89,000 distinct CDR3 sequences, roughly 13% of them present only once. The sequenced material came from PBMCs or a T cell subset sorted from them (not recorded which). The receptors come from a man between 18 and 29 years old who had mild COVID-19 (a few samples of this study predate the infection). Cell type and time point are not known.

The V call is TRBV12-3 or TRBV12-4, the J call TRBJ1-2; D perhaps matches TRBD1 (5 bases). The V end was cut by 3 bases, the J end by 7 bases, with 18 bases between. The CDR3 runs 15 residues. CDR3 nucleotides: TGTGCCAGCAGTTTGACGGGACGATTTAGCGGTGGCTACACCTTC. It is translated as CASSLTGRFSGGYTF.

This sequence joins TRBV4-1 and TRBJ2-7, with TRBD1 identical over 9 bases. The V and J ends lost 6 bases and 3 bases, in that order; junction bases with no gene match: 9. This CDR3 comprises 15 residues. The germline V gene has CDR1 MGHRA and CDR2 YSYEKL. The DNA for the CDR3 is TGCGCCAGCAGTCACCGGAGGACAGGGGACTACGAGCAGTACTTC. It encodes CASSHRRTGDYEQYF.

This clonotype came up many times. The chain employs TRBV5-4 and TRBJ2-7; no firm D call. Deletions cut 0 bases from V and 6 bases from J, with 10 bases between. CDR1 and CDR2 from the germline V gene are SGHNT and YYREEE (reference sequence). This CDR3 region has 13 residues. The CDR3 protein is CASSLEHASEQYF. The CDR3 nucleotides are TGTGCCAGCAGCTTGGAACACGCGAGCGAGCAGTACTTC.

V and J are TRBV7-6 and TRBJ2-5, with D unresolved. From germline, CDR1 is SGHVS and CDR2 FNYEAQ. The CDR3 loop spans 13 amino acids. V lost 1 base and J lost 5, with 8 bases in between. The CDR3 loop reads CASSLGMVETQYF. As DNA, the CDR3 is TGTGCCAGCAGCTTAGGGATGGTGGAGACCCAGTACTTC.

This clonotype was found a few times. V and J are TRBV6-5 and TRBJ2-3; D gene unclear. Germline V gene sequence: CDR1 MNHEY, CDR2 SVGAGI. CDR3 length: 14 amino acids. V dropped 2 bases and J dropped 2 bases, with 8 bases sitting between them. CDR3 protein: CASSYRLITDTQYF. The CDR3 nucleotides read TGTGCCAGCAGTTACCGTCTCATCACAGATACGCAGTATTTT.

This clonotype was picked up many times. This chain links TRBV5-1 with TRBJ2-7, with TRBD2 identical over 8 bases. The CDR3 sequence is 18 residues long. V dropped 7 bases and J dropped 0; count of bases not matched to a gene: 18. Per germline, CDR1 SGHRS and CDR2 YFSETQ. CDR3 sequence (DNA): TGCGCCAGCCGTACCGTCTACAGCGAGCGGGAGAGCTCCTACGAGCAGTACTTC. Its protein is CASRTVYSERESSYEQYF.

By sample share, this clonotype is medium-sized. The CDR3 DNA reads as TGTGCCAGCAGCTCCCCAGGGGGTACGGCAAGGAACACTGAAGCTTTCTTT. Encoded protein: CASSSPGGTARNTEAFF. The chain recombines TRBV11-2 with TRBJ1-1; 7 bases agree with TRBD1. The CDR3 has 17 residues. The germline gives CDR1 SGHAT, CDR2 FQNNGV. V dropped 4 bases and J dropped 1; count of bases not matched to a gene: 12.

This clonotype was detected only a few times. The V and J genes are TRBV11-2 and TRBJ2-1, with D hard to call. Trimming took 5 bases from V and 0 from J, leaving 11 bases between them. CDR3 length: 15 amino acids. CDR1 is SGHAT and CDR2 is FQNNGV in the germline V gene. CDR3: CASSPEVLSYNEQFF. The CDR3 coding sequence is TGTGCCAGCAGCCCCGAGGTACTCTCCTACAATGAGCAGTTCTTC.

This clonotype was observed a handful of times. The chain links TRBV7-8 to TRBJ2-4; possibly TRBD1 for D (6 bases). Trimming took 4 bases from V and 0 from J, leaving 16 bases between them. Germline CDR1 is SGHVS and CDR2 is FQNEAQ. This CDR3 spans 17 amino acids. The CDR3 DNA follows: TGTGCCAGCAGCTCCCTACAGGGACAAATAGCCAAAAACATTCAGTACTTC. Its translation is CASSSLQGQIAKNIQYF.

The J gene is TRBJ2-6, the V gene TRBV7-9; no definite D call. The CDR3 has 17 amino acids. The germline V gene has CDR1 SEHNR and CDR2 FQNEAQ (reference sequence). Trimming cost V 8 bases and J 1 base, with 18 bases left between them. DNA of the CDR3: TGTGCCAGCGAGGAGATAGTGAGACTGTCTGGGGCCAACGTCCTGACTTTC. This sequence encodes CASEEIVRLSGANVLTF. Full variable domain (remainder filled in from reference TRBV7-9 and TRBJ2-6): DTGVSQNPRHKITKRGQNVTFRCDPISEHNRLYWYRQTLGQGPEFLTYFQNEAQLEKSRLLSDRFSAERPKGSFSTLEIQRTEQGDSAMYLCASEEIVRLSGANVLTFGAGSRLTVL.

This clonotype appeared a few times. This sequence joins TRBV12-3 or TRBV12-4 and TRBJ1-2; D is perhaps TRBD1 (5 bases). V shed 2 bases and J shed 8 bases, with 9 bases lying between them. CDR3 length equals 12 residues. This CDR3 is CASSLQGLGYTF. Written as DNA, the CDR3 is TGTGCCAGCAGTTTACAGGGTTTGGGCTACACCTTC.

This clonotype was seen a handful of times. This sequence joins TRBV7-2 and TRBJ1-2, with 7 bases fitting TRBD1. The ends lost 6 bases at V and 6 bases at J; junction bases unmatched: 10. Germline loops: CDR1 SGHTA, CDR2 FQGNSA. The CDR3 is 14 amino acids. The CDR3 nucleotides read TGTGCCAGCAGTTCGAACGACAGGGCGGATGGCTACACCTTC. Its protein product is CASSSNDRADGYTF.

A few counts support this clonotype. In DNA, the CDR3 is TGCGCCAGCAGCCAACTACGGGACAGTCCACCCGGGGAGCTGTTTTTT. It is translated as CASSQLRDSPPGELFF. This sequence joins TRBV4-1 and TRBJ2-2, with 7 bases fitting TRBD1. CDR3 length equals 16 residues. V shed 2 bases, J shed 6 bases, and the junction held 9 bases outside the gene matches. The germline gives CDR1 MGHRA, CDR2 YSYEKL.

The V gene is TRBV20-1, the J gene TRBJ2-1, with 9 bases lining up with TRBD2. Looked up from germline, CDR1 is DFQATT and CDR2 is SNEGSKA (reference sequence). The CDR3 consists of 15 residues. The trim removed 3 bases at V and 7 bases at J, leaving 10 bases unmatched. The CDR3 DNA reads TGCAGTGCTAGGGACATTAGCGGGGGCGTAAATGAGCAGTTCTTC. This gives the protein CSARDISGGVNEQFF.

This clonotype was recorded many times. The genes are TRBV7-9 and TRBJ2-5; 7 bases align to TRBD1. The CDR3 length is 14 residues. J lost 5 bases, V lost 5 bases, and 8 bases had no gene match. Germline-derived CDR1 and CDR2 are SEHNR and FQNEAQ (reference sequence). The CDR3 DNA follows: TGTGCCAGCAGCACCGCAGGGGGTCGGGAGACCCAGTACTTC. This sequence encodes CASSTAGGRETQYF.

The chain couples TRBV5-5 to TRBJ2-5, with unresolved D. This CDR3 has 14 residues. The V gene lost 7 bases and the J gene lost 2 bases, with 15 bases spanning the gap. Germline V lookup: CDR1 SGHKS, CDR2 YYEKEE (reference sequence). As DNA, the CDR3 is TGTGCCAGCGCACTATCCCTGGGGCAAGAGACCCAGTACTTC. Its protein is CASALSLGQETQYF. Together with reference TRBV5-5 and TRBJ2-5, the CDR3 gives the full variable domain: DAGVTQSPTHLIKTRGQQVTLRCSPISGHKSVSWYQQVLGQGPQFIFQYYEKEERGRGNFPDRFSARQFPNYSSELNVNALLLGDSALYLCASALSLGQETQYFGPGTRLLVL.

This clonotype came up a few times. The CDR3 loop reads CASSGTGSYNEQFF. CDR3 nucleotides: TGTGCCAGCAGCGGGACGGGCTCCTACAATGAGCAGTTCTTC. The chain joins TRBV6-5 to TRBJ2-1; D assignment may be TRBD1 or TRBD2 (5 bases each). With 6 bases removed from V and 0 bases from J, the gap between germline ends came to 9 bases. Germline CDR1 reads MNHEY; CDR2 reads SVGAGI. This CDR3 is built from 14 residues.

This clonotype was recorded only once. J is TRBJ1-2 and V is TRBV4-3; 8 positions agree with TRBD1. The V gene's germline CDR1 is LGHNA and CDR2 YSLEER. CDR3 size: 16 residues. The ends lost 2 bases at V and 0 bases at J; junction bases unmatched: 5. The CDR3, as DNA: TGCGCCAGCAGCCAATCGGGACAGGCGTCTAACTATGGCTACACCTTC. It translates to CASSQSGQASNYGYTF.

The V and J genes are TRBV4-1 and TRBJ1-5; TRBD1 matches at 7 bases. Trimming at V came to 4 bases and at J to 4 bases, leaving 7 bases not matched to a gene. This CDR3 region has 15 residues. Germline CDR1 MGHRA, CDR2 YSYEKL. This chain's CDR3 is CASSPGQASNQPQHF. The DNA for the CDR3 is TGCGCCAGCAGCCCCGGACAGGCCTCAAATCAGCCCCAGCATTTT.

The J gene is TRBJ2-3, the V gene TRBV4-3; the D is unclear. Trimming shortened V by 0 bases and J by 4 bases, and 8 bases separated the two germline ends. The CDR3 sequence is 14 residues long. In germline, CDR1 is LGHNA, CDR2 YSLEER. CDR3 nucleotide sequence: TGCGCCAGCAGCCAAGATGGGTCCCCAGATACGCAGTATTTT. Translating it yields CASSQDGSPDTQYF.

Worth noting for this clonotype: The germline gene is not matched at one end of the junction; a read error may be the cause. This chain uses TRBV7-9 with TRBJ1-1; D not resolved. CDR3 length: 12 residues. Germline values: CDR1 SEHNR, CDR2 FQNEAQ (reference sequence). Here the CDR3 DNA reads TGTGCAAGCAGCCCATCAACAGAGGAAGCTTTCTTT. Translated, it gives CASSPSTEEAFF.

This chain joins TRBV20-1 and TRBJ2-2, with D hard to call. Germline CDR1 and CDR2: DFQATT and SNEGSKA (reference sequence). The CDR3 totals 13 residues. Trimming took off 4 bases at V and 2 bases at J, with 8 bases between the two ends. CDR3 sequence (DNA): TGCAGTGCTACTGAGACCAACACCGGGGAGCTGTTTTTT. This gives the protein CSATETNTGELFF.

The DNA for the CDR3 is TGTGCCAGCAGCCAAGATCGCGGGACAACCTACGAGCAGTACGTC. Translated, it gives CASSQDRGTTYEQYV. The chain joins TRBV14 to TRBJ2-7; D may correspond to TRBD1 or TRBD2 (6 bases each). The CDR3 consists of 15 residues. From germline, CDR1 is SGHDN and CDR2 FVKESK. V lost 0 bases and J 2 bases, leaving 11 bases between the germline ends.

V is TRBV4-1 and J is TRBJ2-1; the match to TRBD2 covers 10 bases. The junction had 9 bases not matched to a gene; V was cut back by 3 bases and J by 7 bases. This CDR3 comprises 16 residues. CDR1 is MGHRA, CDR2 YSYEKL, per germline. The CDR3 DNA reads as TGCGCCAGCAGCCAGGCGAGCGGGGGGGCCGGTAATGAGCAGTTCTTC. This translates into CASSQASGGAGNEQFF.

The CDR3 DNA reads as TGTGCCAGCACACATAGCGGCGGTCCAGATACGCAGTATTTT. Encoded protein: CASTHSGGPDTQYF. The rearrangement uses TRBV12-3 or TRBV12-4 and TRBJ2-3; D might be TRBD2 (6 bases). Trimming pared 7 bases from V and 4 bases from J, leaving 15 bases between. CDR3 length equals 14 residues.

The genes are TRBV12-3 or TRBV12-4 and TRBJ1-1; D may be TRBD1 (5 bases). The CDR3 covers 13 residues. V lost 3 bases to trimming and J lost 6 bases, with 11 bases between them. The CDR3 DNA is TGTGCCAGCAGTTTTGGGACTCAGGCTGAAGCTTTCTTT. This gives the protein CASSFGTQAEAFF.

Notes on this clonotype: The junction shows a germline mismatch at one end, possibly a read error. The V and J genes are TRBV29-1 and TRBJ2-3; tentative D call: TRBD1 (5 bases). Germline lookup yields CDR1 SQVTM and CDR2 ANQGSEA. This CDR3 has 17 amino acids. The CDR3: CGVEDPDSPNGLDTQYF. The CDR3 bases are TGCGGCGTTGAAGACCCCGACAGCCCTAACGGTTTAGATACGCAGTATTTT.

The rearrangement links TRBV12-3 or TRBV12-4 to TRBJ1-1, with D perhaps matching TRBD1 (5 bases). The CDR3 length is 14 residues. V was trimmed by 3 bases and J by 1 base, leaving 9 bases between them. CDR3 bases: TGTGCCAGCAGTTTTCGGGGGACGAACACTGAAGCTTTCTTT. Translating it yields CASSFRGTNTEAFF.

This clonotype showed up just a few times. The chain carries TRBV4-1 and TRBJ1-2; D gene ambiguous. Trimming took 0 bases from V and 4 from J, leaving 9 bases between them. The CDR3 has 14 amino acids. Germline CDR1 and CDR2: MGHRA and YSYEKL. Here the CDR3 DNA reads TGCGCCAGCAGCCAAGAGGAGCTGGGCTATGGCTACACCTTC. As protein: CASSQEELGYGYTF.

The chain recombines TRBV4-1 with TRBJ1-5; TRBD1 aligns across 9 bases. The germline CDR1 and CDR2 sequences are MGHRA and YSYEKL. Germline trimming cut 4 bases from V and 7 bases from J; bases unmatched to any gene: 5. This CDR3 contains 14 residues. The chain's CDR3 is CASSPRQGGQPQHF. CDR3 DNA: TGCGCCAGCAGCCCTAGACAGGGGGGCCAGCCCCAGCATTTT.